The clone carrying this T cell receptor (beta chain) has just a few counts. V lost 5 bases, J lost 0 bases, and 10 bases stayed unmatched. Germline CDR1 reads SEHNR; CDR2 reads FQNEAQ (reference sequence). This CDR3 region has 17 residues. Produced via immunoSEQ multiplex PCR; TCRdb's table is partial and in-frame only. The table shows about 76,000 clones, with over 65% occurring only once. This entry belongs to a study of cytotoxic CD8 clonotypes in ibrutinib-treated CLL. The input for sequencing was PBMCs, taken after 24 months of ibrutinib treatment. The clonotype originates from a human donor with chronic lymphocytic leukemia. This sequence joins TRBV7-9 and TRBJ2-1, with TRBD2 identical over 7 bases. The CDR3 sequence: CASSPLGLPNSYNEQFF. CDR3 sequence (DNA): TGTGCCAGCAGCCCCCTGGGACTACCGAACTCCTACAATGAGCAGTTCTTC.